These T cell receptor beta chains were read from a single sample in a study of Tregs in tolerant kidney transplant recipients. These receptors lack a known antigen. Only in-frame clones appear in the TCRdb table, and some are missing; sequencing was by immunoSEQ multiplex PCR. There are around 30,000 clones in the sample; approximately 80% occur only once, and approximately 2.2% lies in the top ten. The sample was Tregs from blood cultured with allogeneic cells. Source of these receptors: a human donor in good health. Both conserved end residues are part of each CDR3. Each record gives: V gene, CDR3 protein.

>TRBV9
CASSRSQATNEKLFF
>TRBV18
CASSPLTGTDTQYF
>TRBV6-1
CASRTTQGIAYGYTF
>TRBV9
CASSVAGTSSYEQYF
>TRBV4-2
CASSQVGGGYGYTF
>TRBV5-4
CASSPYRGGLSSYEQYF
>TRBV6-6
CASSYSVGRNEQYF
>TRBV11-3
CASSNLAGGGNEQFF
>TRBV29-1
CSVGDSNQPQHF
>TRBV7-2
CASSLQGSFSPLHF
>TRBV19
CASRGGIEQFF
>TRBV19
CASSTTGTGWSYGYTF
>TRBV6-5
CASSYTGGNGYTF
>TRBV7-3
CASSLNQGRAFF
>TRBV30
CAWSGLRAGASSYEQYF
>TRBV5-4
CASSLGFRGETQYF
>TRBV2
CASSPKSYEQYF
>TRBV12-5
CASGLVGTGSLGTQYF
>TRBV7-8
CASSSRGTGVDVTQYF
>TRBV18
CASSRTSGTYEQYF
>TRBV30
CAWSGLAGLQGTQYF
>TRBV6-5
CATAIGGTYEQYF
>TRBV7-8
CASSLPTSGGTDTQYF
>TRBV10-3
CAIRGQVNEKLFF
>TRBV5-1
CASSRDRGEQYF
>TRBV2
CASSINRGPVDNSPLHF
>TRBV18
CASSPVGGPGDTQYF
>TRBV4-2
CASSQEITANYGYTF
>TRBV7-9
CASSINMNTEAFF
>TRBV30
CAWSVLRGNGYTF
>TRBV18
CASSLNGGVTDTQYF
>TRBV15
CATSTPSGGALYEQYF
>TRBV5-3
CARSLDLGTSSYEQYF
>TRBV23-1
CASTATGRGSQETQYF
>TRBV9
CASSERPRGGGETQYF
>TRBV6-6
CASSPFPNTEAFF
>TRBV4-3
CASSQVVGNSGNTIYF
>TRBV12-5
CASGGQGAGNTEAFF
>TRBV5-6
CASSLSRGSYNSPLHF
>TRBV11-2
CASSLHANTEAFF
>TRBV29-1
CSVVRGNGYTF
>TRBV30
CAWSVGQGARDTQYF
>TRBV5-6
CASSLYRGHGYNEQFF
>TRBV7-9
CASSLSTGELFF
>TRBV6-6
CATQNRETGELFF
>TRBV2
CASSEDWGQGDGQPQHF